This TCR beta chain is drawn from a study of T cell responses to AZD1222 COVID-19 vaccine. Study summary: Samples with a second dose at about 4 or about 12 weeks were pooled together.

The CDR3 covers 14 residues. Germline V gene data show CDR1 as SGHTA and CDR2 as FQGNSA. J was trimmed by 6 bases and V by 1 base; bases with no gene match: 0. Repertoires were generated with immunoSEQ multiplex PCR, while TCRdb's copy carries only in-frame clones and drops some. The table records nearly 110,000 clones, about 90% of them present only once. This chain connects TRBV7-2 to TRBJ2-2; 9 bases agree with TRBD2. This specimen consisted of peripheral blood, obtained on day 0 of AZD1222 vaccination. This receptor was identified in an adult in good health. The DNA of the CDR3 is TGTGCCAGCAGCTTAGGACTAGCGGCCGGGGAGCTGTTTTTT. It encodes CASSLGLAAGELFF.